Listed here are 16 T cell receptor beta chains from one sample, sequenced in a study of regulatory T cells in long-lasting Graves disease. The TCR beta library used iRepertoire HTBI primers with Arm-PCR amplification of CDR3. TCRdb passed the multiplex PCR reads through MiXCR, listing each CDR3 protein once. Among about 540,000 distinct CDR3 sequences listed, about 13% were seen once. Regarding time point: newly diagnosed GD, antithyroid drugs for less than 3 months. Extracted RNA from PBMCs served as the source of the TCR library. A further study also used this sample, focusing on T cells in Graves' hyperthyroidism and ophthalmopathy.

This sample comprised peripheral blood mononuclear cells (PBMCs), obtained at new diagnosis, from a patient treated with antithyroid drugs. Every receptor here comes from a young man with Graves disease.

This clonotype was recorded at least ten times. The rearrangement uses TRBV12-3 or TRBV12-4 and TRBJ1-4; 7 positions match TRBD1. J was trimmed by 9 bases and V by 2 bases; bases with no gene match: 12. This CDR3 comprises 16 residues. The CDR3 DNA is TGTGCCAGCAGTTTAAGCTTTCAGGGGGTAGGGAAAAAACTGTTTTTT. Its protein product is CASSLSFQGVGKKLFF.

There are a few counts of this clonotype. The chain carries TRBV6-5 and TRBJ2-1; D uncertain. V lost 0 bases and J lost 10, with 10 bases in between. Germline assignment: CDR1 MNHEY and CDR2 SVGAGI. The CDR3 has 13 amino acids. CDR3: CASSYSGAREQFF. The DNA for the CDR3 is TGTGCCAGCAGTTACTCGGGCGCACGAGAGCAGTTCTTC.

At least ten counts were recorded for this clonotype. The genes are TRBV30 and TRBJ1-4; 8 nucleotides line up with TRBD1. Per germline, CDR1 GTSNPN and CDR2 SVGIG (reference sequence). With 3 bases clipped from V and 7 bases from J, the junction kept 7 bases outside the gene matches. This CDR3 has 14 residues. The DNA of the CDR3 is TGTGCCTGGAGCTCCGGACAGGGAGCTGAAAAACTGTTTTTT. Its translation is CAWSSGQGAEKLFF.

A few counts support this clonotype. The V gene is TRBV18, the J gene TRBJ1-2; no reliable D call. This CDR3 region has 14 residues. Deletions cut 5 bases from V and 4 bases from J, with 14 bases between. Germline V gene lookup returns CDR1 KGHSH and CDR2 LQKENI. CDR3 loop: CASSLDTRGYGYTF. The DNA of the CDR3 is TGTGCCAGCTCATTGGATACTCGCGGCTATGGCTACACCTTC. The whole variable domain, remainder taken from reference TRBV18 and TRBJ1-2, is NAGVMQNPRHLVRRRGQEARLRCSPMKGHSHVYWYRQLPEEGLKFMVYLQKENIIDESGMPKERFSAEFPKEGPSILRIQQVVRGDSAAYFCASSLDTRGYGYTFGSGTRLTVV.

This clonotype has ten or more counts. The rearrangement joins TRBV5-1 to TRBJ2-1; 10 bases line up with TRBD1. Germline V CDR1 and CDR2: SGHRS, YFSETQ. CDR3 length: 17 residues. The trim removed 0 bases at V and 6 bases at J, leaving 9 bases unmatched. CDR3 DNA sequence: TGCGCCAGCAGCTTGGCATCGGGGACAGGGGTGGGCAATGAGCAGTTCTTC. Amino acid sequence: CASSLASGTGVGNEQFF.

Ten or more counts support this clonotype. The chain combines TRBV18 with TRBJ2-5; possibly TRBD2 for D (5 bases). V was shortened by 4 bases and J by 0 bases, with 9 bases between the two germline ends. Looked up from germline, CDR1 is KGHSH and CDR2 is LQKENI. The CDR3 length is 14 residues. CDR3: CASSRQRNQETQYF. Written as DNA, the CDR3 is TGTGCCAGCTCACGCCAGCGGAACCAAGAGACCCAGTACTTC.

This clonotype was detected many times. The chain's CDR3 is CASLTSGSQANEQFF. The CDR3 region has the DNA TGTGCCAGTTTGACTAGCGGGAGCCAAGCCAATGAGCAGTTCTTC. V and J are TRBV19 and TRBJ2-1; 12 bases match TRBD2. J lost 6 bases, V lost 8 bases, and 8 bases had no gene match. This CDR3 is built from 15 residues. From germline, CDR1 is LNHDA and CDR2 SQIVND (reference sequence). Full variable domain (remainder filled in from reference TRBV19 and TRBJ2-1): DGGITQSPKYLFRKEGQNVTLSCEQNLNHDAMYWYRQDPGQGLRLIYYSQIVNDFQKGDIAEGYSVSREKKESFPLTVTSAQKNPTAFYLCASLTSGSQANEQFFGPGTRLTVL.

This chain joins TRBV3-1 and TRBJ1-4; D may be TRBD1 (5 bases). The CDR3 has 15 amino acids. The V gene lost 6 bases and the J gene lost 0 bases, with 11 bases spanning the gap. Germline CDR1 is LGHDT and CDR2 is YNNKEL (reference sequence). CDR3 protein: CASSLRDATNEKLFF. The CDR3 nucleotides are TGTGCCAGCAGTCTCCGGGACGCAACTAATGAAAAACTGTTTTTT.

This clonotype was detected only a few times. The J gene is TRBJ2-7, the V gene TRBV11-2; 7 nucleotides agree with TRBD1. Germline V gene lookup returns CDR1 SGHAT and CDR2 FQNNGV. The trim removed 5 bases at V and 2 bases at J, leaving 9 bases unmatched. There are 15 residues in the CDR3. This CDR3 is CASSRPGQRPYEQYF. CDR3 DNA: TGTGCCAGCAGCCGCCCGGGACAGAGACCCTACGAGCAGTACTTC.

The chain couples TRBV19 to TRBJ2-5; TRBD1 agrees at 8 bases. This CDR3 spans 13 amino acids. From germline, CDR1 is LNHDA and CDR2 SQIVND (reference sequence). Losses at the gene ends were 8 bases for V and 2 bases for J; bases not matched to a gene: 4. The CDR3 coding sequence is TGTGCCAGTTTAGGACAGGGACAAGAGACCCAGTACTTC. It encodes CASLGQGQETQYF.

This clonotype was seen once. The chain is built from TRBV7-9 and TRBJ1-5; perhaps TRBD1 as D (6 bases). CDR3 length: 17 amino acids. The germline gives CDR1 SEHNR, CDR2 FQNEAQ (reference sequence). V gave up 3 bases and J gave up 2 bases, with 17 bases separating them. The chain's CDR3 is CASSFFGGGHCNQPQHF. The DNA for the CDR3 is TGTGCCAGCAGCTTTTTCGGAGGGGGACATTGCAATCAGCCCCAGCATTTT.

Remarks on this clonotype: One junction end disagrees with the germline gene, perhaps due to a read error. CDR3 in amino acids: CASSGGLAPYSEQFF. In nucleotides, the CDR3 is TGTGCCAGTAGTGGGGGACTAGCGCCCTACAGTGAGCAGTTCTTC. This chain joins TRBV19 and TRBJ2-1; 10 positions match TRBD2. The germline gives CDR1 LNHDA, CDR2 SQIVND (reference sequence). The CDR3 has 15 residues. Combining the CDR3 with reference TRBV19 and TRBJ2-1 gives the whole variable domain DGGITQSPKYLFRKEGQNVTLSCEQNLNHDAMYWYRQDPGQGLRLIYYSQIVNDFQKGDIAEGYSVSREKKESFPLTVTSAQKNPTAFYLCASSGGLAPYSEQFFGPGTRLTVL.

This clonotype has just a few counts. This chain uses TRBV7-3 with TRBJ2-3; TRBD1 matches 9 bases. The CDR3 is made up of 16 amino acids. Germline V lookup: CDR1 SGHTA, CDR2 FQGTGA. The ends lost 4 bases at V and 2 bases at J; junction bases unmatched: 7. The CDR3 DNA reads as TGTGCCAGCAGCTCACAGGGGGCGCTCTCCACAGATACGCAGTATTTT. As protein: CASSSQGALSTDTQYF.

A few counts support this clonotype. V gene TRBV10-3 combines with J gene TRBJ1-1; 9 nucleotides agree with TRBD1. CDR3 length: 16 residues. The germline V gene has CDR1 ENHRY and CDR2 SYGVKD. The V segment lost 2 bases and the J segment 6 bases; nucleotides outside the gene matches: 10. The CDR3, as DNA: TGTGCCATCAGTGAGAGATGGACAGGGGAGGGTTCTGAAGCTTTCTTT. Protein sequence: CAISERWTGEGSEAFF.

This clonotype was counted many times. The J gene is TRBJ1-1, the V gene TRBV18, with TRBD1 as a possible D gene (5 bases). This CDR3 spans 15 amino acids. Germline V gene data show CDR1 as KGHSH and CDR2 as LQKENI. Between the trimmed V and J ends, which lost 2 bases and 5 bases, there was a span of 15 bases. CDR3 DNA: TGTGCCAGCTCACCAGTTGTCCGGGACGGAACTGAAGCTTTCTTT. Encoded protein: CASSPVVRDGTEAFF. Looking up the rest from reference TRBV18 and TRBJ1-1 gives the full variable domain: NAGVMQNPRHLVRRRGQEARLRCSPMKGHSHVYWYRQLPEEGLKFMVYLQKENIIDESGMPKERFSAEFPKEGPSILRIQQVVRGDSAAYFCASSPVVRDGTEAFFGQGTRLTVV.

A remark on this clonotype: A clone one base away is much larger, so this may be a read error. This rearrangement joins TRBV5-1 to TRBJ2-7, with 7 bases lining up with TRBD2. This CDR3 has 14 residues. Germline CDR1 SGHRS, CDR2 YFSETQ. CDR3 in DNA: TGCGCCAGCAGCTTGGAAGTAGCGGGTGCCGAGCGGTACTTC. Translated: CASSLEVAGAERYF.